This is a list of T cell receptor beta chains from one sample in a study of cytomegalovirus exposure and HLA in healthy donors. Data came from immunoSEQ multiplex PCR; TCRdb stores just in-frame clones and leaves some out. Of about 56,000 clones listed, around nine tenths are singletons. Sequencing input: PBMCs. These receptors were taken from a man aged 18 to 29 in good health and CMV-seronegative. Both conserved end residues are part of each CDR3. The order of the fields is D gene, J gene, clone size, V gene, CDR3 protein, CDR3 DNA. The D gene is left open where the match is weak. Rows may omit the clone size; those that give it use once, few, many or a size class.

D: NA
J: TRBJ2-2
size: NA
V: TRBV4-1
CDR3: CASSQDPTLGPPTGELFF
DNA: TGCGCCAGCAGCCAAGATCCGACTTTGGGGCCCCCCACCGGGGAGCTGTTTTTT

D: TRBD2
J: TRBJ2-1
size: NA
V: TRBV29-1
CDR3: CSAAGLAVNEQFF
DNA: TGCAGCGCTGCGGGACTAGCGGTTAATGAGCAGTTCTTC

D: TRBD2
J: TRBJ2-1
size: NA
V: TRBV14
CDR3: CASSQDHSLAGVLDEQFF
DNA: TGTGCCAGCAGCCAAGATCATTCCCTAGCGGGAGTCTTGGATGAGCAGTTCTTC

D: TRBD1
J: TRBJ2-6
size: NA
V: TRBV7-3
CDR3: CASSSTGHGANVLTF
DNA: TGTGCCAGCAGCTCGACAGGGCACGGGGCCAACGTCCTGACTTTC

D: TRBD2
J: TRBJ2-1
size: NA
V: TRBV7-3
CDR3: CASSPSGAVLANEQFF
DNA: TGTGCCAGCAGCCCCAGCGGGGCCGTCCTGGCCAATGAGCAGTTCTTC

D: NA
J: TRBJ1-5
size: NA
V: TRBV4-1
CDR3: CASSQVATESSNQPQHF
DNA: TGCGCCAGCAGCCAAGTGGCGACAGAATCCAGCAATCAGCCCCAGCATTTT

D: NA
J: TRBJ2-7
size: NA
V: TRBV4-1
CDR3: CASSQGAGPYEQYF
DNA: TGCGCCAGCAGCCAAGGGGCGGGGCCCTACGAGCAGTACTTC

D: TRBD1
J: TRBJ2-7
size: NA
V: TRBV2
CDR3: CASNGQGPGEQYF
DNA: TGTGCCAGCAATGGACAGGGGCCGGGCGAGCAGTACTTC

D: NA
J: TRBJ1-1
size: NA
V: TRBV5-1
CDR3: CASSLPGPSPEAFF
DNA: TGCGCCAGCAGCTTGCCAGGGCCCAGTCCGGAAGCTTTCTTT

D: NA
J: TRBJ2-7
size: NA
V: TRBV27
CDR3: CASSLSVRYYEQYF
DNA: TGTGCCAGCAGTTTATCGGTGAGGTACTACGAGCAGTACTTC

D: TRBD1
J: TRBJ2-7
size: NA
V: TRBV6-1
CDR3: CASSATQGPYEQYF
DNA: TGTGCCAGCAGCGCCACACAGGGGCCCTACGAGCAGTACTTC

D: NA
J: TRBJ1-5
size: NA
V: TRBV28
CDR3: CASRDSNQPQHF
DNA: TGTGCCAGCCGGGATAGCAATCAGCCCCAGCATTTT

D: NA
J: TRBJ2-3
size: once
V: TRBV7-2
CDR3: CASSFMDSHGTDTQYF
DNA: TGTGCCAGCAGCTTCATGGACTCCCACGGCACAGATACGCAGTATTTT

D: TRBD1
J: TRBJ2-3
size: NA
V: TRBV7-2
CDR3: CAGTYRAGQGAVNTQYF
DNA: TGTGCCGGCACCTACCGCGCAGGACAGGGGGCCGTGAATACGCAGTATTTT

D: TRBD2
J: TRBJ2-3
size: NA
V: TRBV5-1
CDR3: CASSFGRDFTDTQYF
DNA: TGCGCCAGCAGCTTTGGGAGGGACTTCACAGATACGCAGTATTTT

D: NA
J: TRBJ2-2
size: NA
V: TRBV5-8
CDR3: CASSPPGGPNTGELFF
DNA: TGTGCCAGCAGCCCCCCTGGGGGCCCGAACACCGGGGAGCTGTTTTTT

D: NA
J: TRBJ2-3
size: NA
V: TRBV7-3
CDR3: CASSYRNNGQTGTDTQYF
DNA: TGTGCCAGCAGCTACCGAAATAACGGACAGACCGGCACAGATACGCAGTATTTT

D: NA
J: TRBJ2-3
size: NA
V: TRBV4-3
CDR3: CASSLERSSTDTQYF
DNA: TGCGCCAGCAGTTTGGAGCGGTCTAGCACAGATACGCAGTATTTT

D: NA
J: TRBJ1-1
size: NA
V: TRBV19
CDR3: CASKTGMNTEAFF
DNA: TGTGCCAGCAAGACAGGTATGAACACTGAAGCTTTCTTT

D: NA
J: TRBJ1-3
size: few
V: TRBV11-3
CDR3: CALQPLQGYSDTIYF
DNA: TGTGCACTACAGCCCCTCCAGGGTTACAGTGACACCATATATTTT

D: NA
J: TRBJ1-5
size: NA
V: TRBV4-2
CDR3: CASSQDEAANQPQHF
DNA: TGTGCCAGCAGCCAAGATGAGGCAGCAAATCAGCCCCAGCATTTT

D: TRBD1
J: TRBJ1-1
size: NA
V: TRBV27
CDR3: CASSQGGMNTEAFF
DNA: TGTGCCAGCAGCCAGGGGGGCATGAACACTGAAGCTTTCTTT

D: NA
J: TRBJ2-2
size: NA
V: TRBV7-2
CDR3: CASSLGTFGELFF
DNA: TGTGCCAGCAGCCTGGGGACTTTCGGGGAGCTGTTTTTT

D: TRBD1
J: TRBJ2-5
size: once
V: TRBV6-5
CDR3: CASSYSPGQTTKTQYF
DNA: TGTGCCAGCAGTTACTCTCCGGGACAGACGACGAAGACCCAGTACTTC

D: NA
J: TRBJ1-1
size: NA
V: TRBV5-6
CDR3: CASSLGQGSAEAFF
DNA: TGTGCCAGCAGCTTGGGCCAGGGAAGCGCTGAAGCTTTCTTT

D: NA
J: TRBJ2-3
size: NA
V: TRBV7-2
CDR3: CASSLFSSGTDTQYF
DNA: TGTGCCAGCAGCTTATTTTCGTCCGGCACAGATACGCAGTATTTT

D: TRBD1
J: TRBJ1-2
size: NA
V: TRBV9
CDR3: CASSVTPRGRPADDGYTF
DNA: TGTGCCAGCAGCGTAACCCCCAGGGGGCGGCCCGCCGATGATGGCTACACCTTC

D: NA
J: TRBJ1-5
size: NA
V: TRBV28
CDR3: CASSQVSNQPQHF
DNA: TGTGCCAGCAGCCAGGTTAGCAATCAGCCCCAGCATTTT

D: NA
J: TRBJ1-2
size: few
V: TRBV4-2
CDR3: CASSQDWPGNYGYTF
DNA: TGTGCCAGCAGCCAAGATTGGCCAGGGAACTATGGCTACACCTTC

D: NA
J: TRBJ1-1
size: NA
V: TRBV7-3
CDR3: CASSRGHSNTEAFF
DNA: TGTGCCAGCAGCCGGGGACACTCGAACACTGAAGCTTTCTTT

D: NA
J: TRBJ2-7
size: once
V: TRBV6-5
CDR3: CASSLTRTGTTYEQYF
DNA: TGTGCCAGCAGTTTGACCCGGACAGGGACTACCTACGAGCAGTACTTC

D: TRBD1
J: TRBJ2-5
size: NA
V: TRBV28
CDR3: CASSTGTGVFGETQYF
DNA: TGTGCCAGCAGTACCGGGACAGGGGTTTTTGGAGAGACCCAGTACTTC

D: NA
J: TRBJ2-7
size: NA
V: TRBV27
CDR3: CASAAGRYYEQYF
DNA: TGTGCCAGCGCGGCGGGGCGTTACTACGAGCAGTACTTC